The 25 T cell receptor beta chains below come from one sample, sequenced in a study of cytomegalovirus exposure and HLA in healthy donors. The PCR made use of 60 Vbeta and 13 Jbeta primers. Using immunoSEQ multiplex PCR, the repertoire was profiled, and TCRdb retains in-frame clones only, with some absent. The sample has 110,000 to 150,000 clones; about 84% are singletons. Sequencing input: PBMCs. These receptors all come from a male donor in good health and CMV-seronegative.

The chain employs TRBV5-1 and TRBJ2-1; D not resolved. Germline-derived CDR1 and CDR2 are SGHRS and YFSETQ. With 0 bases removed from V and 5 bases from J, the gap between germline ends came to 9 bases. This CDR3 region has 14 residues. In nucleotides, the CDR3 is TGCGCCAGCAGCTTGGCCCCGCTAAACAATGAGCAGTTCTTC. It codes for CASSLAPLNNEQFF.

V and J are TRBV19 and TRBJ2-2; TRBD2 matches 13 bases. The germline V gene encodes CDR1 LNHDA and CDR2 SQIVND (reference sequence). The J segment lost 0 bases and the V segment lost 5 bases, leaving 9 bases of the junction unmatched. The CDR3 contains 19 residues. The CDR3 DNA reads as TGTGCCAGTAGTCAGTATGGACTAGCGGGGGCCGCGAACACCGGGGAGCTGTTTTTT. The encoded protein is CASSQYGLAGAANTGELFF.

CDR3 region: CASRLAGGGNEQFF. The CDR3, as DNA: TGTGCCAGTAGACTAGCGGGAGGAGGGAATGAGCAGTTCTTC. The chain carries TRBV19 and TRBJ2-1, with 12 positions matching TRBD2. Unmatched junction bases numbered 4, after V lost 6 bases and J lost 7 bases. CDR3 length: 14 amino acids. Germline V gene sequence: CDR1 LNHDA, CDR2 SQIVND (reference sequence). Filled out from reference TRBV19 and TRBJ2-1, the complete variable domain reads DGGITQSPKYLFRKEGQNVTLSCEQNLNHDAMYWYRQDPGQGLRLIYYSQIVNDFQKGDIAEGYSVSREKKESFPLTVTSAQKNPTAFYLCASRLAGGGNEQFFGPGTRLTVL.

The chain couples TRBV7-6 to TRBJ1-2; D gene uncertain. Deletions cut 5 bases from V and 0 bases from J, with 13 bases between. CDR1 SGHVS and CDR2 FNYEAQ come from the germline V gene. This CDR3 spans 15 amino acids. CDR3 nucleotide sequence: TGTGCCAGCAGCCAAGGAGACGGGGCTAACTATGGCTACACCTTC. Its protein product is CASSQGDGANYGYTF.

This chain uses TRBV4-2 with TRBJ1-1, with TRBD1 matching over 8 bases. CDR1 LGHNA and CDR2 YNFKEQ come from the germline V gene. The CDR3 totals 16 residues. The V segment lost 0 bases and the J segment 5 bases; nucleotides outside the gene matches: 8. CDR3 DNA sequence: TGTGCCAGCAGCCAAGAGGGAGGACAGGGAAGAACTGAAGCTTTCTTT. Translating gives CASSQEGGQGRTEAFF.

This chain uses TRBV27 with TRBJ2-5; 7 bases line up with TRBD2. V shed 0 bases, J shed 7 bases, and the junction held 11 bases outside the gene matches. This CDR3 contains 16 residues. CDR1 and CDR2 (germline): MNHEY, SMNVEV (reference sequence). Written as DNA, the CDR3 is TGTGCCAGCAGTTTATCCCCAGCGGGACTGGTGGGGACCCAGTACTTC. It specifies CASSLSPAGLVGTQYF.

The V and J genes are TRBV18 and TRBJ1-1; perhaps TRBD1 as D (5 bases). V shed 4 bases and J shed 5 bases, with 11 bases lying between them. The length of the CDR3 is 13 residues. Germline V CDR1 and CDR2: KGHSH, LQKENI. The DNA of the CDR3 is TGTGCCAGCTCACAAGGGGTTGAGACTGAAGCTTTCTTT. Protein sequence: CASSQGVETEAFF.

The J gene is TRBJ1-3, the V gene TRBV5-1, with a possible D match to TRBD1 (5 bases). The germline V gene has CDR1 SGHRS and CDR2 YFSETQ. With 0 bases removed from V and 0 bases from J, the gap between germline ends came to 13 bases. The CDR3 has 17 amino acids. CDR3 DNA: TGCGCCAGCAGCTTGGGGTCAGGACACCTCTCTGGAAACACCATATATTTT. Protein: CASSLGSGHLSGNTIYF.

CDR3 nucleotide sequence: TGTGCCAGCAGCTTAAAGGGGGCGCGCGCAGATACGCAGTATTTT. Protein product: CASSLKGARADTQYF. The chain uses TRBV7-9 and TRBJ2-3, with 7 bases identical to TRBD1. V trimming: 2 bases; J trimming: 4 bases; junction bases outside the gene matches: 6. This CDR3 is 15 amino acids long. Per germline, CDR1 SEHNR and CDR2 FQNEAQ (reference sequence).

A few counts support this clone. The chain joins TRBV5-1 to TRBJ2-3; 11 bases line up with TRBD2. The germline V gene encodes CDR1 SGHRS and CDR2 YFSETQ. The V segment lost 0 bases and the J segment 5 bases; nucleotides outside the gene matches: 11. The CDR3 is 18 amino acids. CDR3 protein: CASSLAKTSGRGGDTQYF. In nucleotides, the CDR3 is TGCGCCAGCAGCTTGGCCAAAACTAGCGGGAGAGGAGGAGATACGCAGTATTTT.

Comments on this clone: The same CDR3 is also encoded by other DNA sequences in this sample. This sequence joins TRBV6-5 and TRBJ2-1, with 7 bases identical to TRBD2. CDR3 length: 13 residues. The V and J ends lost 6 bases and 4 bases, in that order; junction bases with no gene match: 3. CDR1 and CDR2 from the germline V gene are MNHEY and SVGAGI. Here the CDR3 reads CASSPGGYNEQFF. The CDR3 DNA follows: TGTGCCAGCAGCCCCGGGGGGTACAATGAGCAGTTCTTC.

As DNA, the CDR3 is TGTGCCAGCAGCTTAGATATGGCCCAAGAGACCCAGTACTTC. It is translated as CASSLDMAQETQYF. The rearrangement uses TRBV11-2 and TRBJ2-5; D unresolved. The CDR3 runs 14 residues. Trimming left V 0 bases short and J 1 base short, with 6 bases between. CDR1 SGHAT and CDR2 FQNNGV come from the germline V gene.

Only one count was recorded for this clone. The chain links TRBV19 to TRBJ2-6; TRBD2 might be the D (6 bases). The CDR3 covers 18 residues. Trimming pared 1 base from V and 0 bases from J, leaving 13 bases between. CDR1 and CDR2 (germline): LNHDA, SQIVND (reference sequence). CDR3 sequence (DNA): TGTGCCAGTAGTATAGGGCTAGCGTTAAGCTCTGGGGCCAACGTCCTGACTTTC. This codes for CASSIGLALSSGANVLTF.

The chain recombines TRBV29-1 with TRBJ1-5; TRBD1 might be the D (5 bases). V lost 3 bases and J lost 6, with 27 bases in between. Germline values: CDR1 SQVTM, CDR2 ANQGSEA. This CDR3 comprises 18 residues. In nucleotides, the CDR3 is TGCAGCGTTGATTCGTCTTTGTTCGTAGGGGCAGCCGGTCAGCCCCAGCATTTT. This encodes CSVDSSLFVGAAGQPQHF. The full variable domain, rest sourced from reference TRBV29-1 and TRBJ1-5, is SAVISQKPSRDICQRGTSLTIQCQVDSQVTMMFWYRQQPGQSLTLIATANQGSEATYESGFVIDKFPISRPNLTFSTLTVSNMSPEDSSIYLCSVDSSLFVGAAGQPQHFGDGTRLSIL.

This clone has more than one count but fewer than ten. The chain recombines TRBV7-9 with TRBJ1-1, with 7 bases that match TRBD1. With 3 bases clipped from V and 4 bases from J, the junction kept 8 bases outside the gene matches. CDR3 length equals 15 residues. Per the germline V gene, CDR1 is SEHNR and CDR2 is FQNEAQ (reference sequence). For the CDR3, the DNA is TGTGCCAGCAGCTTCTTAGGAGCAGGGGGCACTGAAGCTTTCTTT. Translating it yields CASSFLGAGGTEAFF.

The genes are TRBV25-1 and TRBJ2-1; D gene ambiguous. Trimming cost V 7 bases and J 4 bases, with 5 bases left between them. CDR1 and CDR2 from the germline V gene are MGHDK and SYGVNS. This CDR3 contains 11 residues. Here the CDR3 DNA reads TGTGCCAGCACCCATTACAATGAGCAGTTCTTC. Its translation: CASTHYNEQFF.

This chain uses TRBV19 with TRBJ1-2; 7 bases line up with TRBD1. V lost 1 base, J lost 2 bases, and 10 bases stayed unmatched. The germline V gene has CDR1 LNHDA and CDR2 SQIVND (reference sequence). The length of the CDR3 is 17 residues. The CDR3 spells CASSIVRGRIRNYGYTF. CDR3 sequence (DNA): TGTGCCAGTAGTATAGTTAGGGGGCGCATCCGAAACTATGGCTACACCTTC.

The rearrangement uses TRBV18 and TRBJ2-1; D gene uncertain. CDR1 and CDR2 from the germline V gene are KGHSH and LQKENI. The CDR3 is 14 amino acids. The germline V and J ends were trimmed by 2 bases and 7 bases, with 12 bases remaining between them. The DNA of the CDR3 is TGTGCCAGCTCACCAATCGTTACAGAGAATGAGCAGTTCTTC. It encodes CASSPIVTENEQFF.

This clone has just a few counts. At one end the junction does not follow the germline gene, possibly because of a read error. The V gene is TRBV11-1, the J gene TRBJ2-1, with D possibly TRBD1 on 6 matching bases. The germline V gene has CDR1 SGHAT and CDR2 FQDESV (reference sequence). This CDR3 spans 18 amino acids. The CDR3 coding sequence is TGTGCCAGCAGCTTTTTAAAATACAGGGAAAATAGCTACTATGAGCAGTTCTTC. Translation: CASSFLKYRENSYYEQFF.

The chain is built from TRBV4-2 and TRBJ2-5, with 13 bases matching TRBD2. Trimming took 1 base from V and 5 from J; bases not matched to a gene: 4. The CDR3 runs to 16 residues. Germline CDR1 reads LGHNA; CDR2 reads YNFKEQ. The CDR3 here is CASSQVGTSGDETQYF. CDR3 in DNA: TGTGCCAGCAGCCAAGTCGGGACTAGCGGGGATGAGACCCAGTACTTC.

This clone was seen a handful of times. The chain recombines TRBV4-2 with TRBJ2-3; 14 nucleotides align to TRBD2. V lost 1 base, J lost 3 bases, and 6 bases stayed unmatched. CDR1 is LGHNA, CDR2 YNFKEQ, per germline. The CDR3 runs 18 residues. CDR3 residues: CASSQGLAGGPGTDTQYF. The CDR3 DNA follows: TGTGCCAGCAGCCAAGGACTAGCGGGAGGGCCGGGGACAGATACGCAGTATTTT.

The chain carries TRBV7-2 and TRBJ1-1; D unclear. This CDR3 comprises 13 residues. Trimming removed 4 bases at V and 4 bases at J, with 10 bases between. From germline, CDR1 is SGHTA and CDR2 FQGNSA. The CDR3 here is CASSSGNPTEAFF. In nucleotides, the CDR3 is TGTGCCAGCAGCTCGGGGAACCCCACTGAAGCTTTCTTT.

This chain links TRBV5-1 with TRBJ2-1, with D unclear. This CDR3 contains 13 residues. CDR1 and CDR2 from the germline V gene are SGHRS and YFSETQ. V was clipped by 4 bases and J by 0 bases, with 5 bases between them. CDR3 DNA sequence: TGCGCCAGCAGCCTCGGCTCCTACAATGAGCAGTTCTTC. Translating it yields CASSLGSYNEQFF.

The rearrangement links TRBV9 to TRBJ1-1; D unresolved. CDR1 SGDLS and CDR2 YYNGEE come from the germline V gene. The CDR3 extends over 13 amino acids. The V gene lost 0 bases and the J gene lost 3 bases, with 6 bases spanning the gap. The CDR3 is CASSVEPHTEAFF. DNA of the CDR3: TGTGCCAGCAGCGTAGAGCCCCACACTGAAGCTTTCTTT.

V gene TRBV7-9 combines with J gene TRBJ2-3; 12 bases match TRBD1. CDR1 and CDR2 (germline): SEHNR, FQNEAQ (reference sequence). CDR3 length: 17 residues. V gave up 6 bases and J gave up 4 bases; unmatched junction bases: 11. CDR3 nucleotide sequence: TGTGCCAGCAGTTACTCGGGACAGGGGGCTTTTGCAGATACGCAGTATTTT. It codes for CASSYSGQGAFADTQYF.